This T cell receptor (beta chain) was sequenced for a study of cytomegalovirus exposure and HLA in healthy donors. Study details: Around 81% of around 400 genotyped donors fell in the Caucasian-associated ancestry cluster.

Comment on this clone: Its antigen remains unidentified.

This PCR relied on a set of 60 Vbeta primers and 13 Jbeta primers. Clones were sequenced by immunoSEQ multiplex PCR, and TCRdb holds only the in-frame ones, with some missing. The table includes about 140,000 clones, over 65% detected once. Notes on the study in general: 87-base-pair reads could not separate some V segments, including TRBV6-2 and TRBV6-3.

Trimming took 1 base from V and 5 from J; bases not matched to a gene: 7. This CDR3 spans 15 amino acids. Germline-derived CDR1 and CDR2 are ENHRY and SYGVKD. Input material: PBMCs. The chain carries TRBV10-3 and TRBJ2-5; 7 positions agree with TRBD2. The sequence was collected from a woman in her twenties or thirties in good health and CMV-seronegative. The CDR3, as DNA: TGTGCCATCAGTGAGTATGAGCGGGATTTGGAGACCCAGTACTTC. Protein product: CAISEYERDLETQYF.